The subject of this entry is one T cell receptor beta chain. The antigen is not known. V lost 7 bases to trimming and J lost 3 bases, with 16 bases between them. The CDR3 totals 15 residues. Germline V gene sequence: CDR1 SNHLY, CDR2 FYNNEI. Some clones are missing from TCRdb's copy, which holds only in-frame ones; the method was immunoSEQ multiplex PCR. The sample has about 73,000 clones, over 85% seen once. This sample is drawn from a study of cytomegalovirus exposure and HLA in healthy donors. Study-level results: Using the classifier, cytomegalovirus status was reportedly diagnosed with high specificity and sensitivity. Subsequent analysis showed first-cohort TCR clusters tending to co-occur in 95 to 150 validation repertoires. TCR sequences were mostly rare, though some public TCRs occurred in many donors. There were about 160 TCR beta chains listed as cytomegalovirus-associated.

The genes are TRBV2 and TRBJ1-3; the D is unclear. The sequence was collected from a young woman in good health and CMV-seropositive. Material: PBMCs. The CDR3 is CASKVEWAYGNTIYF. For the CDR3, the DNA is TGTGCCAGCAAGGTTGAGTGGGCTTATGGAAACACCATATATTTT.